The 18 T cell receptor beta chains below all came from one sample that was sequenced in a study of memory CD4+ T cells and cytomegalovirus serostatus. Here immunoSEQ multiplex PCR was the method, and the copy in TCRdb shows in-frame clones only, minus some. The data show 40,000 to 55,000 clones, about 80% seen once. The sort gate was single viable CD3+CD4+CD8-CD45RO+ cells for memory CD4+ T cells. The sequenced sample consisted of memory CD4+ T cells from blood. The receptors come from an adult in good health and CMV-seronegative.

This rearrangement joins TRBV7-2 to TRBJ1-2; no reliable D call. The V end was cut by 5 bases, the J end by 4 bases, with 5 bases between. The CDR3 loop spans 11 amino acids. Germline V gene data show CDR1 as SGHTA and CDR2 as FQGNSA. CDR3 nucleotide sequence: TGTGCCAGCAGCCGATCCTATGGCTACACCTTC. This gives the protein CASSRSYGYTF. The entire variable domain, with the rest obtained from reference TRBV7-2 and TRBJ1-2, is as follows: GAGVSQSPSNKVTEKGKDVELRCDPISGHTALYWYRQSLGQGLEFLIYFQGNSAPDKSGLPSDRFSAERTGGSVSTLTIQRTQQEDSAVYLCASSRSYGYTFGSGTRLTVV.

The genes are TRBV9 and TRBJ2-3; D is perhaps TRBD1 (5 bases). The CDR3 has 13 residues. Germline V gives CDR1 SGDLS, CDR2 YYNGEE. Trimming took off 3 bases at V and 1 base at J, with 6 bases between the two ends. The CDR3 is CASSATGTDTQYF. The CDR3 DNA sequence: TGTGCCAGCAGCGCGACAGGCACAGATACGCAGTATTTT.

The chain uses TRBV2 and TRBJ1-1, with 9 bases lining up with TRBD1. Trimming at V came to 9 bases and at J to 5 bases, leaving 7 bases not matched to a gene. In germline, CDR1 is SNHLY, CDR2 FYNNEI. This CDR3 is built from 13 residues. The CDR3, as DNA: TGTGCCAGTGGGGACAGGGATTCGACTGAAGCTTTCTTT. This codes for CASGDRDSTEAFF.

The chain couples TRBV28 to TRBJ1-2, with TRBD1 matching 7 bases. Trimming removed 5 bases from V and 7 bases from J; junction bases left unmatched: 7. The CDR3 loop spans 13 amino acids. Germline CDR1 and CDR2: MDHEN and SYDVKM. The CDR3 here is CASSTTGAGGYTF. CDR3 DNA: TGTGCCAGCAGTACAACAGGGGCGGGTGGCTACACCTTC.

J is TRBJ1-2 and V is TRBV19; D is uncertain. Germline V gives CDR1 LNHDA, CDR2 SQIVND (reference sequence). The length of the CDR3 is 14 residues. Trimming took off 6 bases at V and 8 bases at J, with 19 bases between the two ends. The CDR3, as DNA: TGTGCCAGTAGCACAACCGGGCAACCGGGGGGCTACACCTTC. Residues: CASSTTGQPGGYTF.

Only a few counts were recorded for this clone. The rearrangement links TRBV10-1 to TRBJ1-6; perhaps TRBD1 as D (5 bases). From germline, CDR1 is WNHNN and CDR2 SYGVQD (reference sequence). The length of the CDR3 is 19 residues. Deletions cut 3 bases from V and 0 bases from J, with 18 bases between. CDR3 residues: CASSDADRDLRSYNSPLHF. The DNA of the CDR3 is TGCGCCAGCAGTGATGCCGACAGAGACCTACGCTCCTATAATTCACCCCTCCACTTT.

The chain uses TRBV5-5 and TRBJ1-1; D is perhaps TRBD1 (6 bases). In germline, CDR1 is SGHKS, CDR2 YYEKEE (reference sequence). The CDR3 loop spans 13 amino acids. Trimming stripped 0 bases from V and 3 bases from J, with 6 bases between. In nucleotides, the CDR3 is TGTGCCAGCAGCTTGGCAGGGGACACTGAAGCTTTCTTT. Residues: CASSLAGDTEAFF.

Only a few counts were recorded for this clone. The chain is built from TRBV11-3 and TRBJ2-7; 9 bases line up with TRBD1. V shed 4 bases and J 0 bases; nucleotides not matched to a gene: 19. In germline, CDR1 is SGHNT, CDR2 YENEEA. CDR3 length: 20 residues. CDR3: CASSSTPGQGAIRDSYEQYF. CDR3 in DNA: TGTGCCAGCAGCTCCACACCGGGACAGGGAGCGATTCGGGACTCCTACGAGCAGTACTTC.

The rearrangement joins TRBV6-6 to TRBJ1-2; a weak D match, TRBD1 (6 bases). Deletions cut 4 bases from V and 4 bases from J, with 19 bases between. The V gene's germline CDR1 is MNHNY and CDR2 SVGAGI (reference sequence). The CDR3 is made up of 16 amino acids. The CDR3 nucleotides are TGTGCCAGCAGTTCCCAAACAGGGCCCTATAGCTATGGCTACACCTTC. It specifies CASSSQTGPYSYGYTF.

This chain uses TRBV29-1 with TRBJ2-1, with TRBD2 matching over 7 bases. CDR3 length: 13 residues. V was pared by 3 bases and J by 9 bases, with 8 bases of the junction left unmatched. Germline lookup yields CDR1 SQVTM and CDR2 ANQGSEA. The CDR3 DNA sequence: TGCAGCGTTGATCTTCGCAGGGAGGGTGAGCAGTTCTTC. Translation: CSVDLRREGEQFF.

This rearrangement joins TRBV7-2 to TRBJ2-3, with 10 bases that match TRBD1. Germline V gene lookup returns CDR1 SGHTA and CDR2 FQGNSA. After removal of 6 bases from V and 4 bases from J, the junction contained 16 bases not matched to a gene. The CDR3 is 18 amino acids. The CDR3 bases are TGTGCCAGCAGACCTTTTCCGGGACAGGGGTATAGCGCAGATACGCAGTATTTT. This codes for CASRPFPGQGYSADTQYF.

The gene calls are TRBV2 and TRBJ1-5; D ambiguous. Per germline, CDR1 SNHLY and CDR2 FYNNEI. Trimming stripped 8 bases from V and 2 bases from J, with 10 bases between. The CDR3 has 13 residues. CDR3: CASQAQGNQPQHF. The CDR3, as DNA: TGTGCCAGCCAGGCCCAGGGCAATCAGCCCCAGCATTTT.

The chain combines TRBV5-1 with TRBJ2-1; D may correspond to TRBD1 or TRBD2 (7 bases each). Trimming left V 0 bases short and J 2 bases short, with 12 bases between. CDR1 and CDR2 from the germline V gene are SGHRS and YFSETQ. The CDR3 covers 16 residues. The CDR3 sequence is CASSLVAGGAYNEQFF. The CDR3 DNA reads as TGCGCCAGCAGCTTGGTAGCAGGGGGGGCCTACAATGAGCAGTTCTTC.

For the CDR3, the DNA is TGTGCCAGCAGTGAGTCGGGGCTGAGCACAGATACGCAGTATTTT. Translating it yields CASSESGLSTDTQYF. The V call is TRBV25-1, the J call TRBJ2-3, with D tentatively TRBD1 or TRBD2 (5 bases each). Looked up from germline, CDR1 is MGHDK and CDR2 is SYGVNS. The CDR3 sequence is 15 residues long. V lost 3 bases, J lost 0 bases, and 10 bases lay in between.

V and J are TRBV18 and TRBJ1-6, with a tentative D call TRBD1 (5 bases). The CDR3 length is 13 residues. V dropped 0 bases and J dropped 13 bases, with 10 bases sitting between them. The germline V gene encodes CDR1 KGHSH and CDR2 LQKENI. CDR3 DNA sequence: TGTGCCAGCTCACCACCGTCGGAGGGGCCCCTCCACTTT. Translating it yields CASSPPSEGPLHF. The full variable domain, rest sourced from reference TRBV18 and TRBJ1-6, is NAGVMQNPRHLVRRRGQEARLRCSPMKGHSHVYWYRQLPEEGLKFMVYLQKENIIDESGMPKERFSAEFPKEGPSILRIQQVVRGDSAAYFCASSPPSEGPLHFGNGTRLTVT.

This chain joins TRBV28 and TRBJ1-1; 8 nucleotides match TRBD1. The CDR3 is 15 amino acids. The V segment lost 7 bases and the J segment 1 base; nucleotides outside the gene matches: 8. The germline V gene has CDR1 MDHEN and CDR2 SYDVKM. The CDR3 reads CASTSPGTGNTEAFF. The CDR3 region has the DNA TGTGCCAGCACCTCCCCCGGGACAGGGAACACTGAAGCTTTCTTT.

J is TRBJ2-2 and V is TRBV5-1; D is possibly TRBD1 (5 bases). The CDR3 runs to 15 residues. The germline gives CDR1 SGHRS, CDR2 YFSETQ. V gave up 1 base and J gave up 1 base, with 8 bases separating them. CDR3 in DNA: TGCGCCAGCAGCTTGTGGCAGGGGAACACCGGGGAGCTGTTTTTT. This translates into CASSLWQGNTGELFF.

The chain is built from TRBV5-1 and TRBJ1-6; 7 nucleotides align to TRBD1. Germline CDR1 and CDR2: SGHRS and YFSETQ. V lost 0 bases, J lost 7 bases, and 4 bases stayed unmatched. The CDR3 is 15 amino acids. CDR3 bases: TGCGCCAGCAGCTTGGAGGGACAGATGAATTCACCCCTCCACTTT. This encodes CASSLEGQMNSPLHF.